This is a list of T cell receptor beta chains from one sample in a study of T cell repertoires in cytomegalovirus infection. A single record per CDR3 protein comes from TCRdb applying MiXCR to the reads. The sample yields 170,000 or so distinct CDR3 sequences, approximately 18% seen once. Sequenced: CD8+ T cells from PBMCs. The receptors derive from a human donor in good health (CMV status not recorded). Some clones in this sample may be carry-over from other donors' samples. CDR3s include the opening cysteine and the closing phenylalanine or tryptophan. The D gene is left open where the match is weak. Size is omitted from some rows. Given values are once, few, many or a class for expanded clones.

v_call: TRBV7-2; clone_size: .; d_call: .; j_call: TRBJ2-4; cdr3_aa: CASSLEGGDIQYF; cdr3_nt: TGTGCCAGCAGCTTAGAAGGGGGTGACATTCAGTACTTC
v_call: TRBV6-1; clone_size: few; d_call: .; j_call: TRBJ1-2; cdr3_aa: CASTDNHYGYTF; cdr3_nt: TGTGCCAGCACTGACAATCACTATGGCTACACCTTC
v_call: TRBV6-2/TRBV6-3; clone_size: .; d_call: .; j_call: TRBJ1-1; cdr3_aa: CASRYTVLNTEAFF; cdr3_nt: TGTGCCAGCCGCTACACGGTTTTGAACACTGAAGCTTTCTTT
v_call: TRBV7-9; clone_size: .; d_call: .; j_call: TRBJ2-5; cdr3_aa: CASSWISCTQETQYF; cdr3_nt: TGTGCCAGCAGCTGGATTTCGTGCACCCAAGAGACCCAGTACTTC
v_call: TRBV6-5; clone_size: few; d_call: TRBD1; j_call: TRBJ2-7; cdr3_aa: CASSYRQGYEQYF; cdr3_nt: TGTGCCAGCAGTTACCGACAGGGCTACGAGCAGTACTTC
v_call: TRBV5-6; clone_size: .; d_call: .; j_call: TRBJ1-1; cdr3_aa: CASSPYWEFTEAFF; cdr3_nt: TGTGCCAGCAGCCCGTATTGGGAGTTCACTGAAGCTTTCTTT
v_call: TRBV11-2; clone_size: .; d_call: .; j_call: TRBJ1-1; cdr3_aa: CASSPAGGRTEAFF; cdr3_nt: TGTGCCAGCAGCCCGGCGGGGGGGCGGACTGAAGCTTTCTTT
v_call: TRBV14; clone_size: few; d_call: .; j_call: TRBJ2-7; cdr3_aa: CASSQTPYEQYF; cdr3_nt: TGTGCCAGCAGCCAAACACCCTACGAGCAGTACTTC
v_call: TRBV7-2; clone_size: few; d_call: .; j_call: TRBJ2-1; cdr3_aa: CASSLAQEDYNEQFF; cdr3_nt: TGTGCCAGCAGCTTAGCTCAGGAGGACTACAATGAGCAGTTCTTC
v_call: TRBV25-1; clone_size: .; d_call: .; j_call: TRBJ1-2; cdr3_aa: CASWGGRMHYGYTF; cdr3_nt: TGTGCCAGCTGGGGGGGACGGATGCACTATGGCTACACCTTC
v_call: TRBV6-2/TRBV6-3; clone_size: few; d_call: .; j_call: TRBJ2-3; cdr3_aa: CASSFPTDTQYF; cdr3_nt: TGTGCCAGCAGCTTTCCCACAGATACGCAGTATTTT
v_call: TRBV28; clone_size: .; d_call: TRBD1; j_call: TRBJ2-7; cdr3_aa: CASSWPGTAYEQYF; cdr3_nt: TGTGCCAGCAGTTGGCCCGGGACAGCGTACGAGCAGTACTTC
v_call: TRBV15; clone_size: few; d_call: .; j_call: TRBJ2-7; cdr3_aa: CATSVGGAYEQYF; cdr3_nt: TGTGCCACCAGCGTGGGGGGCGCCTACGAGCAGTACTTC
v_call: TRBV7-9; clone_size: .; d_call: TRBD1; j_call: TRBJ1-2; cdr3_aa: CASSPRDRGLEGYTF; cdr3_nt: TGTGCCAGCAGCCCCCGGGACAGGGGGCTGGAGGGCTACACCTTC
v_call: TRBV6-5; clone_size: .; d_call: TRBD1; j_call: TRBJ1-6; cdr3_aa: CASSPTGGGSPLHF; cdr3_nt: TGTGCCAGCAGCCCGACAGGGGGCGGTTCACCCCTCCACTTT
v_call: TRBV7-8; clone_size: few; d_call: TRBD2; j_call: TRBJ2-7; cdr3_aa: CASNLGLEIYEQYF; cdr3_nt: TGTGCCAGCAACCTAGGACTAGAGATCTACGAGCAGTACTTC
v_call: TRBV25-1; clone_size: .; d_call: TRBD1; j_call: TRBJ1-2; cdr3_aa: CASSKNQGDYGYTF; cdr3_nt: TGTGCCAGCAGTAAAAACCAGGGGGACTATGGCTACACCTTC
v_call: TRBV14; clone_size: few; d_call: .; j_call: TRBJ1-1; cdr3_aa: CASSQAGRTEAFF; cdr3_nt: TGTGCCAGCAGCCAAGCGGGAAGGACTGAAGCTTTCTTT
v_call: TRBV6-2/TRBV6-3; clone_size: .; d_call: .; j_call: TRBJ2-3; cdr3_aa: CATDTSSRDTQYF; cdr3_nt: TGTGCCACCGACACCAGCAGTAGAGATACGCAGTATTTT
v_call: TRBV7-9; clone_size: .; d_call: .; j_call: TRBJ2-7; cdr3_aa: CASSSVGSGASYEQYF; cdr3_nt: TGTGCCAGCAGCTCTGTAGGTAGCGGAGCCTCCTACGAGCAGTACTTC
v_call: TRBV7-2; clone_size: few; d_call: TRBD1; j_call: TRBJ2-7; cdr3_aa: CASSLDPGQEAYEQYF; cdr3_nt: TGTGCCAGCAGCTTGGATCCGGGACAGGAGGCCTACGAGCAGTACTTC
v_call: TRBV6-1; clone_size: once; d_call: TRBD1; j_call: TRBJ2-1; cdr3_aa: CASSPTGVNEQFF; cdr3_nt: TGTGCCAGCAGCCCCACAGGGGTCAATGAGCAGTTCTTC
v_call: TRBV27; clone_size: few; d_call: .; j_call: TRBJ1-4; cdr3_aa: CASRYRDLVFF; cdr3_nt: TGTGCCAGCAGATACAGGGACTTAGTGTTTTTT
v_call: TRBV2; clone_size: .; d_call: TRBD1; j_call: TRBJ2-7; cdr3_aa: CASSEGDRGPHEQYF; cdr3_nt: TGTGCCAGCAGTGAGGGGGACAGGGGGCCCCACGAGCAGTACTTC
v_call: TRBV6-2/TRBV6-3; clone_size: .; d_call: TRBD2; j_call: TRBJ2-1; cdr3_aa: CASSPLAGGPNEQFF; cdr3_nt: TGTGCCAGCAGCCCACTAGCGGGGGGGCCGAATGAGCAGTTCTTC
v_call: TRBV12-3/TRBV12-4; clone_size: few; d_call: .; j_call: TRBJ2-5; cdr3_aa: CASSERPTGTHAATQYF; cdr3_nt: TGTGCCAGCAGCGAACGCCCGACAGGGACTCACGCAGCGACCCAGTACTTC
v_call: TRBV4-1; clone_size: few; d_call: .; j_call: TRBJ2-4; cdr3_aa: CASSPRGAIQYF; cdr3_nt: TGCGCCAGCAGCCCCAGGGGTGCCATTCAGTACTTC
v_call: TRBV30; clone_size: few; d_call: .; j_call: TRBJ1-2; cdr3_aa: CAWNPPLRGYTF; cdr3_nt: TGTGCCTGGAACCCCCCCCTAAGGGGCTACACCTTC
v_call: TRBV7-9; clone_size: few; d_call: .; j_call: TRBJ2-1; cdr3_aa: CASSLKLPGGGAYNEQFF; cdr3_nt: TGTGCCAGCAGCTTAAAGTTACCCGGCGGAGGGGCCTACAATGAGCAGTTCTTC
v_call: TRBV27; clone_size: .; d_call: .; j_call: TRBJ1-2; cdr3_aa: CASSSGGSYGYTF; cdr3_nt: TGTGCCAGTAGTAGCGGAGGCTCCTATGGCTACACCTTC
v_call: TRBV28; clone_size: .; d_call: TRBD2; j_call: TRBJ2-5; cdr3_aa: CASSFPTGGDMRETQYF; cdr3_nt: TGTGCCAGCAGTTTCCCGACCGGGGGGGATATGAGAGAGACCCAGTACTTC
v_call: TRBV7-3; clone_size: .; d_call: TRBD1; j_call: TRBJ2-3; cdr3_aa: CASSLDWDRGRDTQYF; cdr3_nt: TGTGCCAGCAGCTTAGATTGGGACAGGGGGCGAGATACGCAGTATTTT
v_call: TRBV27; clone_size: .; d_call: .; j_call: TRBJ2-7; cdr3_aa: CAASHARESGEQYF; cdr3_nt: TGTGCCGCGTCACATGCCAGGGAGTCCGGCGAGCAGTACTTC
v_call: TRBV12-3/TRBV12-4; clone_size: .; d_call: .; j_call: TRBJ2-1; cdr3_aa: CASHRVPYNEQFF; cdr3_nt: TGTGCCAGCCACAGGGTCCCCTACAATGAGCAGTTCTTC
v_call: TRBV30; clone_size: .; d_call: .; j_call: TRBJ1-5; cdr3_aa: CAWQPLSSNQPQHF; cdr3_nt: TGTGCCTGGCAGCCCCTCTCGAGCAATCAGCCCCAGCATTTT
v_call: TRBV7-6; clone_size: .; d_call: TRBD2; j_call: TRBJ2-3; cdr3_aa: CASSLPASGGTDTQYF; cdr3_nt: TGTGCCAGCAGCCTCCCGGCTAGCGGGGGCACAGATACGCAGTATTTT
v_call: TRBV12-3/TRBV12-4; clone_size: few; d_call: .; j_call: TRBJ2-1; cdr3_aa: CASSFNSAGQFF; cdr3_nt: TGTGCCAGCAGTTTTAATAGTGCAGGGCAGTTCTTC
v_call: TRBV20-1; clone_size: .; d_call: .; j_call: TRBJ1-5; cdr3_aa: CSASMSRGQPQHF; cdr3_nt: TGCAGTGCTAGCATGAGCCGGGGCCAGCCCCAGCATTTT
v_call: TRBV20-1; clone_size: .; d_call: .; j_call: TRBJ2-7; cdr3_aa: CSARQAITYEQYF; cdr3_nt: TGCAGTGCGAGACAGGCTATTACCTACGAGCAGTACTTC
v_call: TRBV7-8; clone_size: .; d_call: .; j_call: TRBJ1-2; cdr3_aa: CASSLAGRKGGYTF; cdr3_nt: TGTGCCAGCAGCTTGGCCGGGAGGAAGGGCGGCTACACCTTC
v_call: TRBV7-9; clone_size: .; d_call: .; j_call: TRBJ1-4; cdr3_aa: CASSRIATNEKLFF; cdr3_nt: TGTGCCAGCAGCCGGATTGCAACTAATGAAAAACTGTTTTTT
v_call: TRBV7-2; clone_size: many; d_call: .; j_call: TRBJ1-6; cdr3_aa: CASSLKGLHNSPLHF; cdr3_nt: TGTGCCAGCAGCTTAAAGGGGTTACATAATTCACCCCTCCACTTT
v_call: TRBV28; clone_size: few; d_call: .; j_call: TRBJ2-7; cdr3_aa: CASSLGRDQQYF; cdr3_nt: TGTGCCAGCAGTCTCGGGCGGGACCAGCAGTACTTC
v_call: TRBV12-5; clone_size: .; d_call: .; j_call: TRBJ2-4; cdr3_aa: CASVIDIAKNIQYF; cdr3_nt: TGTGCTAGTGTGATAGACATAGCCAAAAACATTCAGTACTTC
v_call: TRBV7-9; clone_size: few; d_call: .; j_call: TRBJ2-7; cdr3_aa: CASSSLTGPGTYEQYF; cdr3_nt: TGTGCCAGCAGCTCACTTACAGGGCCAGGGACCTACGAGCAGTACTTC
v_call: TRBV7-2; clone_size: few; d_call: .; j_call: TRBJ2-7; cdr3_aa: CASSFAGIPGEQYF; cdr3_nt: TGTGCCAGCAGCTTCGCCGGGATCCCCGGGGAGCAGTACTTC
v_call: TRBV20-1; clone_size: once; d_call: TRBD1; j_call: TRBJ2-5; cdr3_aa: CSASDRLQETQYF; cdr3_nt: TGCAGTGCCTCGGACAGGCTTCAAGAGACCCAGTACTTC
v_call: TRBV6-5; clone_size: few; d_call: TRBD1; j_call: TRBJ2-5; cdr3_aa: CASRGPTGAAQETQYF; cdr3_nt: TGTGCCAGCAGGGGCCCGACAGGGGCAGCCCAAGAGACCCAGTACTTC
v_call: TRBV7-6; clone_size: .; d_call: .; j_call: TRBJ2-3; cdr3_aa: CASSLKGHPSTDTQYF; cdr3_nt: TGTGCCAGCAGCTTGAAGGGACACCCTAGCACAGATACGCAGTATTTT
v_call: TRBV27; clone_size: .; d_call: .; j_call: TRBJ2-7; cdr3_aa: CASLTFSGGQGAYEQYF; cdr3_nt: TGTGCCAGCCTAACTTTTTCGGGGGGCCAGGGAGCATACGAGCAGTACTTC
v_call: TRBV24-1; clone_size: few; d_call: .; j_call: TRBJ2-5; cdr3_aa: CATSDPQGRETQYF; cdr3_nt: TGTGCCACCAGTGACCCACAGGGTAGGGAGACCCAGTACTTC
v_call: TRBV12-3/TRBV12-4; clone_size: few; d_call: .; j_call: TRBJ2-1; cdr3_aa: CASGGHEQFF; cdr3_nt: TGTGCCAGCGGGGGCCATGAGCAGTTCTTC
v_call: TRBV6-5; clone_size: .; d_call: TRBD1; j_call: TRBJ1-2; cdr3_aa: CASSYSETGYGYTF; cdr3_nt: TGTGCCAGCAGTTACTCCGAGACAGGGTATGGCTACACCTTC
v_call: TRBV12-3/TRBV12-4; clone_size: .; d_call: .; j_call: TRBJ1-2; cdr3_aa: CASRGFHIGGYTF; cdr3_nt: TGTGCCAGCCGGGGCTTTCATATCGGTGGCTACACCTTC
v_call: TRBV12-3/TRBV12-4; clone_size: few; d_call: .; j_call: TRBJ1-1; cdr3_aa: CASTEAFF; cdr3_nt: TGTGCCAGCACTGAAGCTTTCTTT
v_call: TRBV12-3/TRBV12-4; clone_size: few; d_call: .; j_call: TRBJ2-1; cdr3_aa: CASSIGPNEQFF; cdr3_nt: TGTGCCAGCAGTATCGGGCCGAATGAGCAGTTCTTC
v_call: TRBV4-3; clone_size: .; d_call: .; j_call: TRBJ1-2; cdr3_aa: CASSREILGDYGYTF; cdr3_nt: TGCGCCAGCAGCCGAGAAATATTGGGAGACTATGGCTACACCTTC
v_call: TRBV25-1; clone_size: .; d_call: TRBD1; j_call: TRBJ2-1; cdr3_aa: CASSERSGGLSDEQFF; cdr3_nt: TGTGCCAGCAGTGAAAGGTCAGGGGGCCTGTCGGATGAGCAGTTCTTC
v_call: TRBV5-6; clone_size: few; d_call: .; j_call: TRBJ2-1; cdr3_aa: CASSLGSSSYNEQFF; cdr3_nt: TGTGCCAGCAGCTTAGGGAGTAGCTCCTACAATGAGCAGTTCTTC
v_call: TRBV18; clone_size: few; d_call: .; j_call: TRBJ1-1; cdr3_aa: CASSPVVGGSLAEAFF; cdr3_nt: TGTGCCAGCTCACCAGTTGTCGGGGGATCTCTGGCTGAAGCTTTCTTT